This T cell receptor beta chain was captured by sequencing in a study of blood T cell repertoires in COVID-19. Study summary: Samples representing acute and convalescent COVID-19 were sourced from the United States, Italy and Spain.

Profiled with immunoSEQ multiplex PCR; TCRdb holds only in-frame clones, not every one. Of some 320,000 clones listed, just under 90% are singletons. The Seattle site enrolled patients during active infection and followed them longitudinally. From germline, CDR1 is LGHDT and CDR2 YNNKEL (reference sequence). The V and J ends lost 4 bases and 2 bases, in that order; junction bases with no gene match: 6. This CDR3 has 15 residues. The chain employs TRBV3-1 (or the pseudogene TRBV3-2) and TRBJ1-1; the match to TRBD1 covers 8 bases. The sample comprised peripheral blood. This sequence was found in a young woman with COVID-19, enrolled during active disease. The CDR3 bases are TGTGCCAGCAGCCTCCGGGGACAGGTAAACACTGAAGCTTTCTTT. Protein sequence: CASSLRGQVNTEAFF.